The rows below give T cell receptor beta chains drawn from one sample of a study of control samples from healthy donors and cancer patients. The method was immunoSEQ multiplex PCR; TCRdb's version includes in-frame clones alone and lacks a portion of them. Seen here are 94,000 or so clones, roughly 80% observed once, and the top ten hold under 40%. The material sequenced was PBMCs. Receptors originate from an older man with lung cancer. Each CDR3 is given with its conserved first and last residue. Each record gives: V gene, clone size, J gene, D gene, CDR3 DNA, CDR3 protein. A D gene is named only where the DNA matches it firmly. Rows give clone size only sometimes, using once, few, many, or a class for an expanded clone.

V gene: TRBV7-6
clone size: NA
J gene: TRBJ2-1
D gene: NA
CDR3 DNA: TGTGCCAGCAGCTTACTCCCCCAGCGTGGTTCCTACAATGAGCAGTTCTTC
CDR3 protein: CASSLLPQRGSYNEQFF

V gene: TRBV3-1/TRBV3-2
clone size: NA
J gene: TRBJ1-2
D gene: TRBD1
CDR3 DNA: TGTGCCAGCAGCCCGTTTGGACAGGGCCACTATGGCTACACCTTC
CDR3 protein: CASSPFGQGHYGYTF

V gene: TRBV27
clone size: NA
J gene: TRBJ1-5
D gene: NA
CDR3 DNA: TGTGCCAGCAAGGAAGGGCAGCTTAGCAATCAGCCCCAGCATTTT
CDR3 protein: CASKEGQLSNQPQHF

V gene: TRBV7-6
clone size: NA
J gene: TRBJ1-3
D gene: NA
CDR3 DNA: TGTGCCAGCAGCTCGACAGCAGCCGGCTCTGGAAACACCATATATTTT
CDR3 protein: CASSSTAAGSGNTIYF

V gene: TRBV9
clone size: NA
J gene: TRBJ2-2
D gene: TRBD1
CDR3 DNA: TGTGCCAGCAGCGTAGGACAGGGGAGAGGGGAGCTGTTTTTT
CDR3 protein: CASSVGQGRGELFF

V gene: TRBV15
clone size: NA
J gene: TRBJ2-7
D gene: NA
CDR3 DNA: TGTGCCACCAGCAGAGATGGTTCGGGTTCCTACGAGCAGTACTTC
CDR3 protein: CATSRDGSGSYEQYF

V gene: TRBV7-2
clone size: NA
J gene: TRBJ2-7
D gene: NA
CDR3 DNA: TGTGCCAGCAGCCCTCGGCGGGCTAGAGATTACTCCTACGAGCAGTACTTC
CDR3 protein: CASSPRRARDYSYEQYF

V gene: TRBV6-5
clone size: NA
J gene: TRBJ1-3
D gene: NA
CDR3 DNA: TGTGCCAGCAGTTCGGGACAAGGAAACACCATATATTTT
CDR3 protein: CASSSGQGNTIYF

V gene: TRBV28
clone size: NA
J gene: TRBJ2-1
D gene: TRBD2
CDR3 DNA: TGTGCCAGCAGTTTAGGGACTAGCGGGGCAAATGAGCAGTTCTTC
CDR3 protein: CASSLGTSGANEQFF

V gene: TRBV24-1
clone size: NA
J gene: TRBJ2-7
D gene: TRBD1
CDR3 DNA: TGTGCCACCAGTGAGGGACAGGGCACGGACGAGCAGTACTTC
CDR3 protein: CATSEGQGTDEQYF

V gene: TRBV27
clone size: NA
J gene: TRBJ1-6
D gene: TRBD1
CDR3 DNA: TGTGCCAGCAGTCCGGGACAGACTGGGAATTCACCCCTCCACTTT
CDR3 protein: CASSPGQTGNSPLHF

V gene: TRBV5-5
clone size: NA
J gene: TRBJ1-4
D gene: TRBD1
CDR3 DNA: TGTGCCAGCAGCCTACAGGGGCCTAATGAAAAACTGTTTTTT
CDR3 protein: CASSLQGPNEKLFF

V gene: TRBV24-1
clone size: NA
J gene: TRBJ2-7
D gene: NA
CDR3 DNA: TGTGCCACCAGTTCTGCGGGGGCCATCCACGAGCAGTACTTC
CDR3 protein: CATSSAGAIHEQYF

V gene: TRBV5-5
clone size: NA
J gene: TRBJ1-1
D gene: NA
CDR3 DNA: TGTGCCAGCAGCTCCACACCCTACACTGAAGCTTTCTTT
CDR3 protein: CASSSTPYTEAFF

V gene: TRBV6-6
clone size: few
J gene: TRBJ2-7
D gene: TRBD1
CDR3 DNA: TGTGCCAGCAGTTACGGTACATGGACAGGGGGCTACGAGCAGTACTTC
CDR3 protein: CASSYGTWTGGYEQYF

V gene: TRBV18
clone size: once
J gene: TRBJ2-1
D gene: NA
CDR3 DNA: TGTGCCAGCTCACCAGACAGGTCCTCCTACAATGAGCAGTTCTTC
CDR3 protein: CASSPDRSSYNEQFF

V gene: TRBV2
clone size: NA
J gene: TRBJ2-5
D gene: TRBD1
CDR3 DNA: TGTGCCAGCAGTGAGAGAGGGACAGGTCTGCAAGAGACCCAGTACTTC
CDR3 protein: CASSERGTGLQETQYF

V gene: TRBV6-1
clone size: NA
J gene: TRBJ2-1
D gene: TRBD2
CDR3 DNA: TGTGCCAGCAGTGAAGGGATAAGGGGGACTAGCCTACATGAGCAGTTCTTC
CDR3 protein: CASSEGIRGTSLHEQFF

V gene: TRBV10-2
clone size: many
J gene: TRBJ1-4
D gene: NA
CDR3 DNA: TGCGCCAGCAGTCCTGAGCGTTTCGAAAAACTGTTTTTT
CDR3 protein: CASSPERFEKLFF

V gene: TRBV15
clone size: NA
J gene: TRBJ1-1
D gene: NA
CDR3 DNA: TGTGCCACCAGCAGAGATCAAGGACAGCTCGAAGCTTTCTTT
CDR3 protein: CATSRDQGQLEAFF

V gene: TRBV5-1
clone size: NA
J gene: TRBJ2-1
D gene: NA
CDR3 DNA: TGCGCCAGCAGCTCGTCCGGGACTCAATATTACAATGAGCAGTTCTTC
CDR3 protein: CASSSSGTQYYNEQFF

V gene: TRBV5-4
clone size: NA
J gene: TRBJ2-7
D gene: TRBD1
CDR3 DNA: TGTGCCAGCAGCCGTATAGGGACAGGGGAAAACGAGCAGTACTTC
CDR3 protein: CASSRIGTGENEQYF

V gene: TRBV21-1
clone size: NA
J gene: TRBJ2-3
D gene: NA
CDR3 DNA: TGTGCCAGCAGCAAAGCGAAGCGGGGGGGTGATACGCAGTATTTT
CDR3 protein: CASSKAKRGGDTQYF

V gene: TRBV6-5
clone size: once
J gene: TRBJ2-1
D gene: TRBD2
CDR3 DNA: TGTGCCAGCAAGAGGGCGGGGGGCACCAATGAGCAGTTCTTC
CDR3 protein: CASKRAGGTNEQFF

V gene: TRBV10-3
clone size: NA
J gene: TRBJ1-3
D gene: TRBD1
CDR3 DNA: TGTGCCATCAGTGAGTGGGACAGGGGAAACACCATATATTTT
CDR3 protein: CAISEWDRGNTIYF

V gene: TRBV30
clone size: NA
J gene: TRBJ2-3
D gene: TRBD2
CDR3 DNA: TGTGCCTGGATGGGGACTAGCGGGGGGGGAGCAGATACGCAGTATTTT
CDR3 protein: CAWMGTSGGGADTQYF

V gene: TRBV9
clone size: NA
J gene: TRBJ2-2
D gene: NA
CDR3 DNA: TGTGCCAGCAGCGACCGTGGGGGCACCGGGGAGCTGTTTTTT
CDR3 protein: CASSDRGGTGELFF

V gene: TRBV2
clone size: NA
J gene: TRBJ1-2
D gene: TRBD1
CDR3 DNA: TGTGCCAGCAGCCTACAGGGGTCGGGCTATGGCTACACCTTC
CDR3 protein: CASSLQGSGYGYTF

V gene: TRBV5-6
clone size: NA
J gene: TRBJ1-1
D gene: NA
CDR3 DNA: TGTGCCAGCAGCCTCCCGGGCTATGAAGCTTTCTTT
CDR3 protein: CASSLPGYEAFF

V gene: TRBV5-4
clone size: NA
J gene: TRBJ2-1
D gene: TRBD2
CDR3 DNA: TGTGCCAGCAGCTCCGGACTAGCAGGGAGCAGCTCCTACAATGAGCAGTTCTTC
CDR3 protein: CASSSGLAGSSSYNEQFF

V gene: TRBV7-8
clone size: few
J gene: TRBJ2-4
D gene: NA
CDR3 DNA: TGTGCCAGCAGCTTAGATACGGGGACGAACATTCAGTACTTC
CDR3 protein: CASSLDTGTNIQYF

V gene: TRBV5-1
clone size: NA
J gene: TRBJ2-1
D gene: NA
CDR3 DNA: TGCGCCAGCAGCGTCGGGGTAGGGAACTACAATGAGCAGTTCTTC
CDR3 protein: CASSVGVGNYNEQFF

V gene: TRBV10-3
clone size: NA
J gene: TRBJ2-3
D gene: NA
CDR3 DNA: TGTGCCATTAGCAGCAGGGGCGCCCCGGCAGATACGCAGTATTTT
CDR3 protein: CAISSRGAPADTQYF

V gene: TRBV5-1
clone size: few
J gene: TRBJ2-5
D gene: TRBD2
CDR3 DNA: TGCGCCAGCAGCTTGGAAGCGGGGGGACTCGCTGAGACCCAGTACTTC
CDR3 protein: CASSLEAGGLAETQYF

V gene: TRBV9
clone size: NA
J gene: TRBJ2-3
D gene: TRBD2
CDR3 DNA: TGTGCCAGCAGTGCTAATGACGGACTAGCGGGGGAATCGACGCAGTATTTT
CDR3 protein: CASSANDGLAGESTQYF

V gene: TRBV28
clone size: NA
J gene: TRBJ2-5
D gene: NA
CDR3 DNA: TGTGCCGCCCAGTCCCTCCGGGGGCGACAAGAGACCCAGTACTTC
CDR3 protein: CAAQSLRGRQETQYF

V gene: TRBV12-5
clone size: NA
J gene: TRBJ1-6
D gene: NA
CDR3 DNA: TGTGCTAGTCAGGCAGGGGTCGGTTCACCCCTCCACTTT
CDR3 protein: CASQAGVGSPLHF

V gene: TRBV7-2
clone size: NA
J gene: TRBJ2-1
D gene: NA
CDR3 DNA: TGTGCCAGCAGCTTATGGGCAGGATCACTCCTAAGGAATGAGCAGTTCTTC
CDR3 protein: CASSLWAGSLLRNEQFF

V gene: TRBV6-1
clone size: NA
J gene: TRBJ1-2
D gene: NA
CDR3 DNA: TGTGCCAGCAGTGAAGAGGGATTGTCCTATAGTTACACCTTC
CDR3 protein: CASSEEGLSYSYTF

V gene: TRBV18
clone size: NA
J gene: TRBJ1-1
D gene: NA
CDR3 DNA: TGTGCCAGCTCACCGCTACAGAACACTGAAGCTTTCTTT
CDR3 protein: CASSPLQNTEAFF

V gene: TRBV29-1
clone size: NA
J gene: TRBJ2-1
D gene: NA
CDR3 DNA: TGCAGCCTGCGGGGAGGCTCCGGCAATGAGCAGTTCTTC
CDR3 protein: CSLRGGSGNEQFF

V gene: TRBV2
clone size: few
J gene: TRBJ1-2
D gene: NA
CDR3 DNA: TGTGCCAGCAGTGAAGCGTTCGGGGGTCTTGGCTACACCTTC
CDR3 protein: CASSEAFGGLGYTF

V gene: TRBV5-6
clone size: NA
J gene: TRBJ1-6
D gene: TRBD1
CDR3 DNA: TGTGCCAGCAGCTTCGGACAGGGGGCTTCACCCCTCCACTTT
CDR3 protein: CASSFGQGASPLHF

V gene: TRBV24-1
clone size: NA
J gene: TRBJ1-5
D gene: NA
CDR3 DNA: TGTGCCACCAGTGCAGGGACTAGCAATCAGCCCCAGCATTTT
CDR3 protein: CATSAGTSNQPQHF

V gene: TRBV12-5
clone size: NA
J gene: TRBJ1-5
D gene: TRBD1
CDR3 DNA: TGTGCTAGTGGTATCGGACAGGTCTATCAGCCCCAGCATTTT
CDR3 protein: CASGIGQVYQPQHF

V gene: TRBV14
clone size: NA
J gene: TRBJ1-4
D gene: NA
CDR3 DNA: TGTGCCAGCAGCTTCCGTTACGGTGAAAAACTGTTTTTT
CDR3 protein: CASSFRYGEKLFF

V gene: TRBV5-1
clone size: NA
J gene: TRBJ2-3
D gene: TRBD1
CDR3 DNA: TGCGCCAGCAGCTTGGCCTCACAGGGGAGATGGACAGATACGCAGTATTTT
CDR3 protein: CASSLASQGRWTDTQYF

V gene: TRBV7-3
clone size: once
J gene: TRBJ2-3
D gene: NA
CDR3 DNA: TGTGCCAGCAGCTTAAAGCCCACCATCACAGATACGCAGTATTTT
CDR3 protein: CASSLKPTITDTQYF

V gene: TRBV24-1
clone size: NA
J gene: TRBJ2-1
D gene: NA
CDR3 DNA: TGTGCCACCAGTGGGGGCGGCAATGAGCAGTTCTTC
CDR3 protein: CATSGGGNEQFF

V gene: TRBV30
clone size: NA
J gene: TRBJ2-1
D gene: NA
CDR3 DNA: TGTGCCTGGAGTGTTTTCGTGAGCTCCTACAATGAGCAGTTCTTC
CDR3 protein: CAWSVFVSSYNEQFF

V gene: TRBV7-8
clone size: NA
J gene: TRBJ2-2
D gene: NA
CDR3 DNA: TGTGCCAGCAGCTTCTTGCGCGTGCCGGTCACCGGGGAGCTGTTTTTT
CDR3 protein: CASSFLRVPVTGELFF

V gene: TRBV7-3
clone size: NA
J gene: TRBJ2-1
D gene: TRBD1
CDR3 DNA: TGTGCCAGCAGCTTAGGGCCCCACACAGGGGGCGATGAGCAGTTCTTC
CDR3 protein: CASSLGPHTGGDEQFF

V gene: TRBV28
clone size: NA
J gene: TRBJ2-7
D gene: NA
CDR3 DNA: TGTGCCAGCACCACTAATGGGGGTAACGGCGAGCAGTACTTC
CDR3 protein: CASTTNGGNGEQYF